This TCR beta chain was observed in a study of T cell responses to AZD1222 COVID-19 vaccine. Recipients boosted at about 4 weeks or about 12 weeks are pooled. V gave up 1 base and J gave up 1 base; unmatched junction bases: 1. The CDR3 contains 15 residues. Per germline, CDR1 SGHRS and CDR2 YFSETQ. The repertoire was sequenced with immunoSEQ multiplex PCR; TCRdb's copy has only in-frame clones and lacks some. The table includes tens of thousands of clones, around 89% detected once. Study-level findings and limits: There were repertoire samples only from the period after the peak T cell response.

The count of this clone is one. No antigen is known for it. Source: peripheral blood, taken 28 days after the second AZD1222 dose. The TCR comes from an adult who received the AZD1222 COVID-19 vaccine. The chain links TRBV5-1 to TRBJ2-7; 11 bases agree with TRBD2. Here the CDR3 reads CASSLSSGGSYEQYF. The CDR3 DNA reads as TGCGCCAGCAGCTTGTCTAGCGGGGGGTCCTACGAGCAGTACTTC.